A few counts support the clone carrying this T cell receptor (beta chain). What it binds is unknown. These data come from a study of STAT5B mutations in CD4+ large granular lymphocyte leukemia. Study conclusions and caveats: Top patient clones used TRBV06 genes more often: 8/27 versus 2/35 in controls. Without HLA matching, higher CD4+ than CD8+ T-LGLL clonality could reflect small sample size.

There are 12 residues in the CDR3. Germline-derived CDR1 and CDR2 are MNHNS and SASEGT. V was pared by 8 bases and J by 7 bases, with 6 bases of the junction left unmatched. This was a survey-level run. Only in-frame clones appear in the TCRdb table, and some are missing; sequencing was by immunoSEQ multiplex PCR. The table shows about 30,000 clones, with roughly 77% occurring only once. The V and J genes are TRBV6-1 and TRBJ2-5; 8 bases agree with TRBD2. The clonotype originates from a human donor in good health. The source material was CD4+ T cells from blood buffy coats. The CDR3 DNA is TGTGCCAGCGGAGCGGGAGAGACGACCCAGTACTTC. Protein product: CASGAGETTQYF.